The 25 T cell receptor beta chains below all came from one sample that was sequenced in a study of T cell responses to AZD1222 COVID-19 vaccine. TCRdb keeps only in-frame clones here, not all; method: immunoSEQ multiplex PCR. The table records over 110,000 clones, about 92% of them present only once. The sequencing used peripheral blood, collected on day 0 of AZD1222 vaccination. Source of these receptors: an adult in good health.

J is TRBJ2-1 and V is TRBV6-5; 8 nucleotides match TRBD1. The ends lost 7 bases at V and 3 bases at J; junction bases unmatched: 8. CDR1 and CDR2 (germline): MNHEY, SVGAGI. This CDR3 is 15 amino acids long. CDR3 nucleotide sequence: TGTGCCAGCAACGGAGGACAGGGCAGCTACAATGAGCAGTTCTTC. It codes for CASNGGQGSYNEQFF.

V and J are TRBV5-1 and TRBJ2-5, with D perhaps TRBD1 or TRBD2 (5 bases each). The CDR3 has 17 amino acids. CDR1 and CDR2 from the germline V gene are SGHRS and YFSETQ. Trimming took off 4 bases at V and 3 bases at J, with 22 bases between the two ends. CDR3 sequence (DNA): TGCGCCAGCAGCCAGGGACGAGGGAGAAATGGAAAAGAGACCCAGTACTTC. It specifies CASSQGRGRNGKETQYF.

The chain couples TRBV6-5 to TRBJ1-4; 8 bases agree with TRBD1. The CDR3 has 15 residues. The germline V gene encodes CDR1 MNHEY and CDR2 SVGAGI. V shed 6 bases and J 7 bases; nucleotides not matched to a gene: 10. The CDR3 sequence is CASRDLGQGGEKLFF. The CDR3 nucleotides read TGTGCCAGCAGAGATCTCGGACAGGGTGGTGAAAAACTGTTTTTT.

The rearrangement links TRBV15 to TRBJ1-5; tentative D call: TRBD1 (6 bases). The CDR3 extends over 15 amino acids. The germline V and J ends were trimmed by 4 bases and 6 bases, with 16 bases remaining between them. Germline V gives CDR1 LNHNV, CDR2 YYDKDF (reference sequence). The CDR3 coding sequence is TGTGCCACCAGCATAGGACGGGGGGCGGGTCAGCCCCAGCATTTT. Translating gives CATSIGRGAGQPQHF.

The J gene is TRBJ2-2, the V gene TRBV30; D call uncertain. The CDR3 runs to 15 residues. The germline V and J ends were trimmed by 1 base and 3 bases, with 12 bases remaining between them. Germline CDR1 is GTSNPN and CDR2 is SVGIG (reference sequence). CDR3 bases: TGTGCCTGGAGTGCATCCCCTGACTACACCGGGGAGCTGTTTTTT. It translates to CAWSASPDYTGELFF. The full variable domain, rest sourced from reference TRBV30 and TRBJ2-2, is SQTIHQWPATLVQPVGSPLSLECTVEGTSNPNLYWYRQAAGRGLQLLFYSVGIGQISSEVPQNLSASRPQDRQFILSSKKLLLSDSGFYLCAWSASPDYTGELFFGEGSRLTVL.

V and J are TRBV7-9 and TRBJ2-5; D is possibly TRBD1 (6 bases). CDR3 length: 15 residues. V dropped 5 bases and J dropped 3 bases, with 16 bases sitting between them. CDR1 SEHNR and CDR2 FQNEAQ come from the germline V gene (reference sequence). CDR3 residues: CASSPHGQLEETQYF. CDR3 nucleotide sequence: TGTGCCAGCAGCCCCCACGGACAGTTGGAAGAGACCCAGTACTTC.

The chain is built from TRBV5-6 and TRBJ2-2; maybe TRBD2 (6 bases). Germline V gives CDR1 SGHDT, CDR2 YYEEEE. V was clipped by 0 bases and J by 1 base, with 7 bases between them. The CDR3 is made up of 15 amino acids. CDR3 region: CASSLGGLNTGELFF. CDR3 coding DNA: TGTGCCAGCAGCTTGGGGGGACTGAACACCGGGGAGCTGTTTTTT.

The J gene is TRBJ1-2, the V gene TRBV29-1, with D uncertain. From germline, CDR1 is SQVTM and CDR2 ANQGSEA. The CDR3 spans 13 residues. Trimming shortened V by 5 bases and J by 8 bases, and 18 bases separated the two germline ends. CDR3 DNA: TGCAGCGTTCCTACTTTACTGGGTAGGGGCTACACCTTC. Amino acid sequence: CSVPTLLGRGYTF.

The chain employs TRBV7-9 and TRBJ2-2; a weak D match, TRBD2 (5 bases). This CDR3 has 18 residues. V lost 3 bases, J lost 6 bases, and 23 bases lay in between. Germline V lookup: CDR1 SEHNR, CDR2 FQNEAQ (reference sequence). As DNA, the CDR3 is TGTGCCAGCAGCTTCTACGGCCGGCGGAGAGGGTCCCCCGGGGAGCTGTTTTTT. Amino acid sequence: CASSFYGRRRGSPGELFF. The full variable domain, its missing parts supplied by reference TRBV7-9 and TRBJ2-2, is DTGVSQNPRHKITKRGQNVTFRCDPISEHNRLYWYRQTLGQGPEFLTYFQNEAQLEKSRLLSDRFSAERPKGSFSTLEIQRTEQGDSAMYLCASSFYGRRRGSPGELFFGEGSRLTVL.

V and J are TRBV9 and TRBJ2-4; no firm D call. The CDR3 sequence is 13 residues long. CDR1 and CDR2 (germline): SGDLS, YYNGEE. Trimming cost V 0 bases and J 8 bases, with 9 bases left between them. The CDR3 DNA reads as TGTGCCAGCAGCGTAGCTCCCTGGGACATTCAGTACTTC. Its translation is CASSVAPWDIQYF.

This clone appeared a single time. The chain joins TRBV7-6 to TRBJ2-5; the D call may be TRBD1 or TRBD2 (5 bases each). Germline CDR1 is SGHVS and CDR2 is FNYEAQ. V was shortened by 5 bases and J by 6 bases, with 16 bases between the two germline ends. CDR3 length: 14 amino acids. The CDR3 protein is CASSLSRGQQTQYF. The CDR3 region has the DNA TGTGCCAGCAGCCTTAGCCGGGGCCAGCAGACCCAGTACTTC.

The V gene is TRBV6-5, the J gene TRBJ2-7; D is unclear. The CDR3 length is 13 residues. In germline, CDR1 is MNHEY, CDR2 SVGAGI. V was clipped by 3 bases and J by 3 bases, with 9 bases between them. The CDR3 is CASSYRAVYEQYF. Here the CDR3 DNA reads TGTGCCAGCAGTTATAGGGCGGTCTACGAGCAGTACTTC.

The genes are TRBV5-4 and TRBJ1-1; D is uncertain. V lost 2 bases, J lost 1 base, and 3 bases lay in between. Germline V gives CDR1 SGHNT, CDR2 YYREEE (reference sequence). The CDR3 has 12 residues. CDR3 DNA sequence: TGTGCCAGCAGCTTTGGGAACACTGAAGCTTTCTTT. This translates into CASSFGNTEAFF.

CDR3 DNA: TGTGCCAGCTCACTAAATTCCCCAGATTACATGAACACTGAAGCTTTCTTT. It is translated as CASSLNSPDYMNTEAFF. The chain is built from TRBV18 and TRBJ1-1, with no clear D. This CDR3 spans 17 amino acids. The V gene's germline CDR1 is KGHSH and CDR2 LQKENI. V was trimmed by 4 bases and J by 0 bases, leaving 18 bases between them.

The CDR3 DNA reads TGTGCCAGCAGTCCCCCGCGACAGGCGAGTACGCAGTATTTT. Amino acid sequence: CASSPPRQASTQYF. The genes are TRBV6-5 and TRBJ2-3; D may be TRBD1 (6 bases). V was pared by 5 bases and J by 8 bases, with 17 bases between. Germline CDR1 MNHEY, CDR2 SVGAGI. The CDR3 consists of 14 residues.

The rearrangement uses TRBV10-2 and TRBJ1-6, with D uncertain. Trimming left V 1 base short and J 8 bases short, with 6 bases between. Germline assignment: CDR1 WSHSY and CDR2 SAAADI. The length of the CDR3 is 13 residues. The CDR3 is CASSELMDSPLHF. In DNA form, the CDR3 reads TGCGCCAGCAGTGAGTTGATGGATTCACCCCTCCACTTT.

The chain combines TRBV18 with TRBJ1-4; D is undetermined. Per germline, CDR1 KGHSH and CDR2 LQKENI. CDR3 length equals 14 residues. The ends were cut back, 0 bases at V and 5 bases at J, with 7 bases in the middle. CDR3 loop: CASSPPTTNEKLFF. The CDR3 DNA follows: TGTGCCAGCTCACCACCGACCACGAATGAAAAACTGTTTTTT.

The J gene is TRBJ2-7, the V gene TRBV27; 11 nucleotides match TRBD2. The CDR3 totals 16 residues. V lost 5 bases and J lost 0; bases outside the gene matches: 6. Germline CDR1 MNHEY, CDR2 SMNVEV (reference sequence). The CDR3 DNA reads TGTGCCAGCAGTCCGTCACTAGCGGGGGTCTCCTACGAGCAGTACTTC. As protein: CASSPSLAGVSYEQYF.

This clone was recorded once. The CDR3 sequence is CASSSLAEVSTGELFF. CDR3 in DNA: TGTGCCAGCAGCTCCTTAGCGGAGGTATCCACCGGGGAGCTGTTTTTT. This chain uses TRBV7-3 with TRBJ2-2, with D possibly being TRBD2 (6 bases). Trimming removed 4 bases at V and 4 bases at J, with 16 bases between. Germline V lookup: CDR1 SGHTA, CDR2 FQGTGA. There are 16 residues in the CDR3. The full variable domain, rest sourced from reference TRBV7-3 and TRBJ2-2, is GAGVSQTPSNKVTEKGKYVELRCDPISGHTALYWYRQSLGQGPEFLIYFQGTGAADDSGLPNDRFFAVRPEGSVSTLKIQRTERGDSAVYLCASSSLAEVSTGELFFGEGSRLTVL.

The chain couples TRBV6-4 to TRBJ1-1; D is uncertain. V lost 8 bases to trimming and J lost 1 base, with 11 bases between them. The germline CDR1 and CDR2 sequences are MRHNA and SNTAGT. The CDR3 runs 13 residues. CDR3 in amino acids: CASSEVPNTEAFF. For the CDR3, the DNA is TGTGCCAGCTCTGAGGTCCCGAACACTGAAGCTTTCTTT.

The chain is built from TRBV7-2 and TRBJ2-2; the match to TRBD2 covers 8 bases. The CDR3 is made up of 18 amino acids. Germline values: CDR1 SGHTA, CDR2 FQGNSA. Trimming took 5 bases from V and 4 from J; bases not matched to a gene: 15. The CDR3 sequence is CASSLVRRGLAFTGELFF. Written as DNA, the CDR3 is TGTGCCAGCAGCCTGGTCCGTCGAGGACTAGCATTCACCGGGGAGCTGTTTTTT. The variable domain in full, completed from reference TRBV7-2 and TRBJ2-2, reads GAGVSQSPSNKVTEKGKDVELRCDPISGHTALYWYRQSLGQGLEFLIYFQGNSAPDKSGLPSDRFSAERTGGSVSTLTIQRTQQEDSAVYLCASSLVRRGLAFTGELFFGEGSRLTVL.

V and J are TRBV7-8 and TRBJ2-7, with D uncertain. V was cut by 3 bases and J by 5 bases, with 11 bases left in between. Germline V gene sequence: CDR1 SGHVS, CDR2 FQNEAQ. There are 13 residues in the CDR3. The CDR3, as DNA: TGTGCCAGCAGCTTCAGCCGACTGGACGAGCAGTACTTC. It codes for CASSFSRLDEQYF.

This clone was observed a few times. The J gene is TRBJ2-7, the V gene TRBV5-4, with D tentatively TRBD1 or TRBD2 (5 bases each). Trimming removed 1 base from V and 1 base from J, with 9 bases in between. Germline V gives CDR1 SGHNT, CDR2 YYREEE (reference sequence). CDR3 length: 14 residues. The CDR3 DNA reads TGTGCCAGCAGCTTGTTTGGGGGTTCCTACGAGCAGTACTTC. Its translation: CASSLFGGSYEQYF.

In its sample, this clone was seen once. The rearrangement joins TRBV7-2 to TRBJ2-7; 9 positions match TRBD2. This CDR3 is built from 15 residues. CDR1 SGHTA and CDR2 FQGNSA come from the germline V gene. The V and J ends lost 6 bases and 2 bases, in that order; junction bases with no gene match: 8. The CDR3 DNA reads TGTGCCAGCAGTCTAGCGGGATCTGACGCCTACGAGCAGTACTTC. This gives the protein CASSLAGSDAYEQYF.

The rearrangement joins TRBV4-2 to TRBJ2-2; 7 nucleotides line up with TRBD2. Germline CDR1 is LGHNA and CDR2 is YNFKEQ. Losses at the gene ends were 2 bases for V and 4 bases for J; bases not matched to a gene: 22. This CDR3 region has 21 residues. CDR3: CASSQYVGQGQAGPSTGELFF. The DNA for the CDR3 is TGTGCCAGCAGCCAATATGTTGGGCAAGGGCAAGCGGGACCCTCCACCGGGGAGCTGTTTTTT.